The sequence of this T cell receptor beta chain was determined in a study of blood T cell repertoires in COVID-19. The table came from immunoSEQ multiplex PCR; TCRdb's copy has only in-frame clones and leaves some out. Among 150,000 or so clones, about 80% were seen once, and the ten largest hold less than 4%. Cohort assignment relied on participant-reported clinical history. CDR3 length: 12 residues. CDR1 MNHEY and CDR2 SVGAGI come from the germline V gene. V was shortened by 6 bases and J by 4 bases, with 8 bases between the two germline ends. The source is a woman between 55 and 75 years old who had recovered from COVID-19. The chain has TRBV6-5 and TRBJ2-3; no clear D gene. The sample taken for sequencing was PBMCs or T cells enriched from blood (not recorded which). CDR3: CASRPTADTQYF. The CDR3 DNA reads TGTGCCAGCAGGCCGACTGCAGATACGCAGTATTTT.